This T cell receptor (beta chain) emerged from a study of shared clonotypes between healthy human individuals. A single count supports this clone. CD45RO negativity and positive selection for CCR7 defined naive CD8 cells, a population that excluded terminally differentiated effector memory CD45RA+ cells. Assay used: immunoSEQ multiplex PCR; TCRdb lists only in-frame clones, some missing. This table holds about 580,000 clones, 95% to 98% found once. Germline loops: CDR1 MNHNS, CDR2 SASEGT. The V gene lost 6 bases and the J gene lost 4 bases, with 7 bases spanning the gap. The CDR3 contains 12 residues.

The source material was naive CD8+ T cells sorted from blood. The chain combines TRBV6-1 with TRBJ2-1; D remains unclear. The source of this sequence is a man younger than 40 in good health. The chain's CDR3 is CASRERYNEQFF. For the CDR3, the DNA is TGTGCCAGCAGGGAGAGATACAATGAGCAGTTCTTC.